This T cell receptor beta chain originates from a study of CD8 T cell repertoires and HIV-1 epitope variants. The overall study: IL-2, IL-7 and IL-15 were added on days 3 and 7 of roughly nine-day cultures.

Produced via immunoSEQ multiplex PCR; TCRdb's table is partial and in-frame only. The sample lists 4,000 to 5,500 clones; about 70% were seen once. A word on this clone: Its specificity is unknown.

CDR1 LNHDA and CDR2 SQIVND come from the germline V gene (reference sequence). The ends were cut back, 4 bases at V and 0 bases at J, with 7 bases in the middle. This CDR3 comprises 13 residues. Sequencing was performed on cultured CD8+ T cells derived from PBMCs. V usage is TRBV19 and J usage is TRBJ2-7; D ambiguous. This sequence originates from a male donor with HIV. The DNA for the CDR3 is TGTGCCAGTAGTAAGGGATACTCCTACGAGCAGTACTTC. Protein: CASSKGYSYEQYF. Full variable domain (missing parts from reference TRBV19 and TRBJ2-7): DGGITQSPKYLFRKEGQNVTLSCEQNLNHDAMYWYRQDPGQGLRLIYYSQIVNDFQKGDIAEGYSVSREKKESFPLTVTSAQKNPTAFYLCASSKGYSYEQYFGPGTRLTVT.